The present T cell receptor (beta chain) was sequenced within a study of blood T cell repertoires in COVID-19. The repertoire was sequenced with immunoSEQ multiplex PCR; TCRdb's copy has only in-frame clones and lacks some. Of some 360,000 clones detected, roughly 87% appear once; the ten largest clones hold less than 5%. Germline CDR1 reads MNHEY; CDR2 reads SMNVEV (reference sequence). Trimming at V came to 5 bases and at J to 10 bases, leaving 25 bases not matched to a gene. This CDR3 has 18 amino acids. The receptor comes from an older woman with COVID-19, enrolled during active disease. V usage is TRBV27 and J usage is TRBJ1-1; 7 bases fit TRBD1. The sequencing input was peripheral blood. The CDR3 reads CASSISTPGDSVFRGAFF. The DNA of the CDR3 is TGTGCCAGCAGTATCTCGACTCCTGGGGACAGTGTTTTCCGAGGAGCTTTCTTT.